Below, one TCR beta chain is given with its context. The source of the sample is a study of shared clonotypes between healthy human individuals. Overall study: The study drew on a couple of women and a few men aged 18 to 49 as donors.

The method was immunoSEQ multiplex PCR; TCRdb's version includes in-frame clones alone and lacks a portion of them. The repertoire holds around 940,000 clones, with approximately 80% as singletons. Germline CDR1 is ENHRY and CDR2 is SYGVKD. V shed 2 bases, J shed 5 bases, and the junction held 7 bases outside the gene matches. The CDR3 consists of 16 residues. The V gene is TRBV10-3, the J gene TRBJ1-5; TRBD1 agrees at 9 bases. The sample taken for sequencing was memory CD4+ T cells sorted from blood. Subset described: CD45RA-negative fraction. The origin of this receptor is a man between 18 and 29 years old in good health. The CDR3 DNA reads TGTGCCATCAGTGAGGTATCCGGGACAGGGTATCAGCCCCAGCATTTT. Protein product: CAISEVSGTGYQPQHF.